This record covers a single TCR beta chain. Its cognate antigen is unknown. The data were obtained in a study of naive and memory T cell subsets. The germline CDR1 and CDR2 sequences are LGHDT and YNNKEL (reference sequence). The junction had 4 bases not matched to a gene; V was cut back by 4 bases and J by 7 bases. The CDR3 spans 14 residues. Both TRBC1 and TRBC2 were covered by a beta constant-region primer of two equimolar oligonucleotides. The ligated cDNA underwent four PCR rounds using SP2 and nested alpha and beta constant-region primers. One entry per CDR3 protein results from TCRdb running MiXCR on the UMI-ligation and nested PCR reads. Of 130,000 or so distinct CDR3 sequences detected, roughly 36% appear once; the ten largest clones hold roughly 0.9%. Study outcomes and limitations: Expression changes during T cell differentiation may affect RNA-based TCR counts.

The specimen was central memory CD4+ T cells from blood. This sequence originates from a human donor in good health. This sequence joins TRBV3-1 and TRBJ1-6; 7 nucleotides line up with TRBD1. The CDR3 DNA follows: TGTGCCAGCAGCCTAAACAGGGGCAATTCACCCCTCCACTTT. This sequence encodes CASSLNRGNSPLHF.